This TCR beta chain was observed in a study of cytomegalovirus exposure and HLA in healthy donors. Overall study findings and caveats: Later on, an analysis showed TCR association rates differing by HLA locus, with DRB1 the most and HLA-C the fewest. Association of a missense DCLRE1C variant with TCR beta V- and J-gene trimming was reported in a later analysis.

The PCR used 60 Vbeta and 13 Jbeta primers. Using immunoSEQ multiplex PCR, the repertoire was profiled, and TCRdb retains in-frame clones only, with some absent. Of 120,000 or so clones listed, about 78% are singletons. Unrecorded immune exposure was likely among donors, who were nominally healthy when sampled. Comment on this clone: The antigen is unknown.

With 5 bases removed from V and 4 bases from J, the gap between germline ends came to 13 bases. This CDR3 has 14 amino acids. Per the germline V gene, CDR1 is SGHAT and CDR2 is FQNNGV. The specimen was PBMCs. The clonotype was recovered from a woman aged 40 to 50 in good health and CMV-seropositive. The chain combines TRBV11-2 with TRBJ2-3; no definite D call. This CDR3 is CASSHYGESDTQYF. DNA for the CDR3: TGTGCCAGCAGCCACTATGGAGAGTCAGATACGCAGTATTTT.